The next 15 T cell receptor beta chains were all read from a single sample in a study of synovial regulatory T cells in juvenile arthritis. Measured with immunoSEQ multiplex PCR; TCRdb has only the in-frame clones, and not every one. The sample totals roughly 9,200 clones. Sequenced: Treg cells from blood. Subset: remaining (HLA-DR-negative) circulating blood Treg cells. The receptors come from a donor aged 2-30 years with juvenile idiopathic arthritis.

V usage is TRBV29-1 and J usage is TRBJ1-5. CDR3 length equals 15 residues. Only the protein is available. Germline values: CDR1 SQVTM, CDR2 ANQGSEA. CDR3 residues: CSVSGGPNSNQPQHF.

The chain combines TRBV5-1 with TRBJ2-2; TCRdb's D gene call, TRBD1, goes unchecked for lack of DNA. The CDR3 has 12 residues. Nucleotide data are not available. Germline V lookup: CDR1 SGHRS, CDR2 YFSETQ. This CDR3 reads CASSSGTGELFF.

This clone is labeled medium-sized based on frequency. The chain uses TRBV12-5 and TRBJ1-1. CDR1 is LGHNT and CDR2 is FRNRAP in the germline V gene. The CDR3 consists of 13 residues. The protein alone is recorded here. The CDR3 is CASGLGAGSKAFF. Supplemented by reference TRBV12-5 and TRBJ1-1, the full variable domain reads DARVTQTPRHKVTEMGQEVTMRCQPILGHNTVFWYRQTMMQGLELLAYFRNRAPLDDSGMPKDRFSAEMPDATLATLKIQPSEPRDSAVYFCASGLGAGSKAFFGQGTRLTVV.

This chain connects TRBV28 to TRBJ1-4; the D call of TRBD1 rests on TCRdb alone, since no DNA is present to check it. The CDR3 has 15 residues. No DNA is listed. Looked up from germline, CDR1 is MDHEN and CDR2 is SYDVKM. The CDR3 reads CASSSPGTSGEKLFF.

Measured by frequency, this clone is medium-sized. This chain links TRBV6-1 with TRBJ1-3; TCRdb proposes TRBD1, but this gene call is untestable without DNA. The germline V gene encodes CDR1 MNHNS and CDR2 SASEGT. There are 13 residues in the CDR3. The DNA is not on file. CDR3 loop: CASRTGKGNTIYF.

This chain links TRBV19 with TRBJ2-2; TCRdb's D gene call, TRBD2, goes unchecked for lack of DNA. CDR1 LNHDA and CDR2 SQIVND come from the germline V gene (reference sequence). The CDR3 consists of 17 residues. The DNA is unrecorded. CDR3 region: CASSALEGVTNTGELFF. Using reference TRBV19 and TRBJ2-2 for the parts outside the CDR3, the full variable domain is DGGITQSPKYLFRKEGQNVTLSCEQNLNHDAMYWYRQDPGQGLRLIYYSQIVNDFQKGDIAEGYSVSREKKESFPLTVTSAQKNPTAFYLCASSALEGVTNTGELFFGEGSRLTVL.

The V call is TRBV19, the J call TRBJ1-1. Germline CDR1 reads LNHDA; CDR2 reads SQIVND (reference sequence). The CDR3 runs to 14 residues. There is no recorded DNA. CDR3 region: CASSIQTTNTEAFF.

The chain recombines TRBV7-9 with TRBJ2-7; TCRdb names TRBD1, which stays unverified in the absence of DNA. Germline CDR1 and CDR2: SEHNR and FQNEAQ (reference sequence). The CDR3 contains 13 residues. DNA is not on record. CDR3 protein: CASSPGHIYEQYF.

The chain carries TRBV6-1 and TRBJ2-7; lacking DNA, the TRBD2 call made by TCRdb goes unchecked. The CDR3 covers 16 residues. DNA for this receptor is not on file. Germline V CDR1 and CDR2: MNHNS, SASEGT. The CDR3 here is CASSAGLAGVAGEQYF.

The chain uses TRBV28 and TRBJ2-7; without DNA, the TCRdb call of TRBD2 cannot be checked. Germline assignment: CDR1 MDHEN and CDR2 SYDVKM. The CDR3 runs to 12 residues. The DNA sequence is not available. The CDR3 is CASSPPRVGQYF. Full variable domain (remainder filled in from reference TRBV28 and TRBJ2-7): DVKVTQSSRYLVKRTGEKVFLECVQDMDHENMFWYRQDPGLGLRLIYFSYDVKMKEKGDIPEGYSVSREKKERFSLILESASTNQTSMYLCASSPPRVGQYFGPGTRLTVT.

The chain carries TRBV20-1 and TRBJ1-1. Germline V CDR1 and CDR2: DFQATT, SNEGSKA (reference sequence). CDR3 length: 7 amino acids. No DNA sequence is on record. CDR3 sequence: CSAVAFF.

This chain uses TRBV20-1 with TRBJ1-2; there is no DNA to check the TCRdb D call of TRBD1. The CDR3 runs 10 residues. The record lacks a DNA sequence. CDR1 is DFQATT, CDR2 SNEGSKA, per germline (reference sequence). The CDR3 spells CSGQDYGYTF.

The gene calls are TRBV18 and TRBJ2-3. The CDR3 loop spans 14 amino acids. The DNA is unrecorded. Germline V gene sequence: CDR1 KGHSH, CDR2 LQKENI. The CDR3 loop reads CASSPLGITDTQYF.

The J gene is TRBJ1-5, the V gene TRBV28; TCRdb's assignment of TRBD1 cannot be checked, as there is no DNA. Looked up from germline, CDR1 is MDHEN and CDR2 is SYDVKM. The CDR3 is 17 residues long. No DNA sequence was recorded. The CDR3 protein is CASSFPSTGQNNQPQHF. Variable domain in full (rest from reference TRBV28 and TRBJ1-5): DVKVTQSSRYLVKRTGEKVFLECVQDMDHENMFWYRQDPGLGLRLIYFSYDVKMKEKGDIPEGYSVSREKKERFSLILESASTNQTSMYLCASSFPSTGQNNQPQHFGDGTRLSIL.

The chain links TRBV28 to TRBJ2-7; the D call of TRBD2 rests on TCRdb alone, since no DNA is present to check it. The CDR3 sequence is 15 residues long. No DNA accompanies this entry. Per germline, CDR1 MDHEN and CDR2 SYDVKM. The CDR3 loop reads CASSLTSAFSYEQYF. The whole variable domain, filled in from reference TRBV28 and TRBJ2-7, reads DVKVTQSSRYLVKRTGEKVFLECVQDMDHENMFWYRQDPGLGLRLIYFSYDVKMKEKGDIPEGYSVSREKKERFSLILESASTNQTSMYLCASSLTSAFSYEQYFGPGTRLTVT.